This entry features one T cell receptor beta chain sequence. Its recognized antigen is unknown. Per-nucleotide qualities are absent, and no much larger clonotype sits a single base away. Libraries came from the immunoSEQ multiplex PCR assay. Per the original workflow: To diagnose cytomegalovirus status from the catalog of TCR beta chain sequences, a statistical classification framework was built. The table was pulled from immuneACCESS by TCRdb, which kept in-frame rearrangements only. Such tables lose some clones; where checked, under half of the loss comes from unresolved V genes, and the rest has no known cause. V and J calls and clone size come straight from that table; D and trimming were deduced from the DNA. In all, the sample holds around 200,000 clones, and approximately 84% of those were seen once. The ten largest clones take up approximately 2.9% of the sample. Counted from cysteine to phenylalanine, this CDR3 has 14 amino acids. Just the 42-base CDR3 DNA is kept, in frame starting at base 1. The germline V gene specifies SGHTA as CDR1 and FQGNSA as CDR2. Trimming costs V 5 bases and J 7 bases, and their ends lie 15 bases apart.

These data belong to a study of cytomegalovirus exposure and HLA in healthy donors (dated by TCRdb to about 2017). Describing the broader study: A later analysis indicated that the 120 or so validation repertoires were generated on the platform also employed for the 600 to 750 repertoires of the first cohort. Along with the approximately 650-subject first cohort, a separate validation cohort of roughly 110 different subjects was used. To predict cytomegalovirus infection status, the study brought together high-throughput TCR immunosequencing, statistical association of individual TCRs with disease status, and machine learning. The study aimed to test whether cataloging public T cell receptors could reveal signatures of past pathogen exposure.

Study-wide conclusions, independent of this receptor: Most TCR sequences were observed very rarely across donors, whereas some public TCRs were present in many individuals. A total of 150 to 200 TCR beta chains were listed by the study as associated with cytomegalovirus. A later analysis had no HLA typing for the validation cohort, so co-occurrence there was scored across all 130 or so repertoires. The authors suggested that the approach could potentially be generalized to other disease states and immunological phenotypes. In vitro tests confirmed that three of the cytomegalovirus-associated TCR beta chains recognize cytomegalovirus antigens. The classifier was reported to diagnose cytomegalovirus status with high specificity and sensitivity in both the original cohort and the validation cohort. Subsequent analysis determined that TCRs grouped into clusters in the first cohort also showed a tendency toward co-occurrence across the 120 validation repertoires, and approximately 93% of cluster scores exceeded 0.

The donors belonged to the validation cohort of around 130 subjects, which was separate from the roughly 700-subject first cohort. The clonotype comes from a woman aged 18-29 years in good health and CMV-seropositive. Sequencing used PBMCs. The chain links TRBV7-2 with TRBJ1-5; the D gene is perhaps TRBD1, on 6 matching bases. For the CDR3, the sequence is CASSLVGAGQPQHF. The DNA sequence is TGTGCCAGCAGCCTGGTGGGGGCTGGCCAGCCCCAGCATTTT.